The 32 T cell receptor beta chains listed next were all sequenced from one sample in a study of T cells after yellow fever vaccination. TCRdb passed the 5' RACE reads through MiXCR, listing each CDR3 protein once. The data show about 320,000 distinct CDR3 sequences, roughly a tenth seen once. This material consisted of CD4+ T cells sorted from PBMCs, taken 45 days after the yellow fever booster vaccination. The receptors here all came from a young man who received the YFV17D yellow fever vaccine.

This chain joins TRBV7-2 and TRBJ2-2; D is perhaps TRBD2 (5 bases). V was cut by 5 bases and J by 4 bases, with 8 bases left in between. Germline-derived CDR1 and CDR2 are SGHTA and FQGNSA. The CDR3 runs to 13 residues. Written as DNA, the CDR3 is TGTGCCAGCAGCGAGGGCTTCACCGGGGAGCTGTTTTTT. Its protein product is CASSEGFTGELFF.

This clonotype has only a few counts. This chain uses TRBV5-1 with TRBJ1-6; D might be TRBD1 (6 bases). CDR1 and CDR2 (germline): SGHRS, YFSETQ. The CDR3 length is 13 residues. The V and J ends lost 0 bases and 13 bases respectively, with 11 bases between them. The CDR3 nucleotides read TGCGCCAGCAGCTTGGAGGACAGTTTCCCCCTCCACTTT. Translation gives CASSLEDSFPLHF.

V and J are TRBV6-5 and TRBJ2-6, with D possibly TRBD2 on 7 matching bases. Trimming took off 6 bases at V and 4 bases at J, with 22 bases between the two ends. Germline V lookup: CDR1 MNHEY, CDR2 SVGAGI. The CDR3 covers 18 residues. The CDR3 loop is CASSLWEGGDSGANVLTF. DNA for the CDR3: TGTGCCAGCAGCCTCTGGGAGGGGGGGGACTCCGGGGCCAACGTCCTGACTTTC.

This clonotype was recorded at least ten times. V is TRBV25-1 and J is TRBJ1-2; TRBD1 matches at 7 bases. The V segment lost 2 bases and the J segment 10 bases; nucleotides outside the gene matches: 13. This CDR3 has 15 amino acids. The germline V gene has CDR1 MGHDK and CDR2 SYGVNS. CDR3 amino acids: CASSEMFRQGKVYTF. CDR3 bases: TGTGCCAGCAGTGAAATGTTTCGACAGGGAAAGGTCTACACCTTC.

The V call is TRBV3-1, the J call TRBJ1-2, with D hard to call. V was trimmed by 0 bases and J by 2 bases, leaving 13 bases between them. Germline V gives CDR1 LGHDT, CDR2 YNNKEL (reference sequence). The CDR3 runs 16 residues. The CDR3 DNA is TGTGCCAGCAGCCAAGATCGTTGGGCGGGGAACTATGGCTACACCTTC. This codes for CASSQDRWAGNYGYTF.

This clonotype has only a few counts. CDR3 protein: CASRPTGTGDTGELFF. The CDR3 DNA is TGTGCCAGCAGACCTACCGGGACAGGGGACACCGGGGAGCTGTTTTTT. The chain couples TRBV6-2 or TRBV6-3 to TRBJ2-2, with 10 bases that match TRBD1. Trimming took 6 bases from V and 3 from J; bases not matched to a gene: 7. Germline values: CDR1 MNHEY, CDR2 SVGEGT. The CDR3 is made up of 16 amino acids.

This clonotype has only a few counts. The chain joins TRBV20-1 to TRBJ2-1, with 8 nucleotides matching TRBD1. CDR3 length: 15 amino acids. The germline V gene encodes CDR1 DFQATT and CDR2 SNEGSKA (reference sequence). V trimming: 6 bases; J trimming: 2 bases; junction bases outside the gene matches: 9. CDR3 amino acids: CSAHTTGVPYNEQFF. As DNA, the CDR3 is TGCAGTGCCCACACGACAGGGGTGCCCTACAATGAGCAGTTCTTC.

The chain uses TRBV2 and TRBJ2-6; a possible D gene is TRBD1 (6 bases). Trimming took 8 bases from V and 0 from J, leaving 17 bases between them. There are 17 residues in the CDR3. Germline V gives CDR1 SNHLY, CDR2 FYNNEI. The CDR3 nucleotides read TGTGCCAGCTCAAGGGGGAGCCGCATCTCTGGGGCCAACGTCCTGACTTTC. This translates into CASSRGSRISGANVLTF.

This clonotype was counted only a few times. The V call is TRBV6-2 or TRBV6-3, the J call TRBJ2-5, with TRBD2 identical over 7 bases. Per the germline V gene, CDR1 is MNHEY and CDR2 is SVGEGT. This CDR3 is 14 amino acids long. J lost 2 bases, V lost 6 bases, and 6 bases had no gene match. Here the CDR3 DNA reads TGTGCCAGCAGGCGGGGGTATACGCAAGAGACCCAGTACTTC. Translated: CASRRGYTQETQYF.

This clonotype was detected only a few times. The genes are TRBV7-6 and TRBJ1-3; D is uncertain. The CDR3 is made up of 15 amino acids. V lost 1 base and J lost 0, with 7 bases in between. In germline, CDR1 is SGHVS, CDR2 FNYEAQ. The CDR3, as DNA: TGTGCCAGCAGCTTAGGGCCAGCCTCTGGAAACACCATATATTTT. It translates to CASSLGPASGNTIYF.

This clonotype has only one observation. DNA for the CDR3: TGTGCCAGCAGCCCCGGGGCACTGAGGGACTATGGCTACACCTTC. It codes for CASSPGALRDYGYTF. V is TRBV7-2 and J is TRBJ1-2; possible D gene TRBD1, 5 bases. Germline V gene sequence: CDR1 SGHTA, CDR2 FQGNSA. CDR3 length equals 15 residues. Trimming took off 5 bases at V and 3 bases at J, with 16 bases between the two ends.

This clonotype was seen only once. The chain couples TRBV11-2 to TRBJ1-2; weak D call: TRBD1 (6 bases). The V end lost 3 bases, the J end lost 4 bases, and 15 bases lay between the germline ends. The CDR3 is 15 amino acids. The V gene's germline CDR1 is SGHAT and CDR2 FQNNGV. In DNA, the CDR3 is TGTGCCAGCAGCTTGCAGGACAGCTCTTTCTATGGCTACACCTTC. Protein sequence: CASSLQDSSFYGYTF.

This clonotype has more than one count but fewer than ten. V is TRBV3-1 and J is TRBJ1-2; 7 bases align to TRBD1. J gave up 4 bases and V 0 bases, and 5 bases lay outside the gene matches. Germline CDR1 and CDR2: LGHDT and YNNKEL (reference sequence). The CDR3 has 15 amino acids. CDR3 DNA sequence: TGTGCCAGCAGCCAAGATCAAGCAGGGGGCTATGGCTACACCTTC. Protein sequence: CASSQDQAGGYGYTF.

This sequence joins TRBV5-6 and TRBJ2-7; D is ambiguous. Trimming stripped 5 bases from V and 5 bases from J, with 20 bases between. Germline lookup yields CDR1 SGHDT and CDR2 YYEEEE. The CDR3 runs to 15 residues. Here the CDR3 DNA reads TGTGCCAGCAGGCGCGGTCCGGGCCGTCCCAACGAGCAGTACTTC. Translated: CASRRGPGRPNEQYF.

This clonotype was counted a few times. The chain recombines TRBV9 with TRBJ2-3, with a weak D call TRBD1 (5 bases). The ends were cut back, 4 bases at V and 6 bases at J, with 21 bases in the middle. Germline CDR1 reads SGDLS; CDR2 reads YYNGEE. The CDR3 runs to 16 residues. The CDR3 is CASSFTDRQPTDTQYF. The CDR3 bases are TGTGCCAGCAGCTTCACCGACAGACAGCCGACGGATACGCAGTATTTT.

At least ten counts were recorded for this clonotype. J is TRBJ2-1 and V is TRBV11-2, with D tentatively TRBD1 or TRBD2 (5 bases each). CDR1 and CDR2 (germline): SGHAT, FQNNGV. This CDR3 is built from 14 residues. The V gene lost 2 bases and the J gene lost 1 base, with 6 bases spanning the gap. CDR3 sequence: CASSLWGSYNEQFF. The CDR3 DNA is TGTGCCAGCAGCTTATGGGGGTCCTACAATGAGCAGTTCTTC. The full variable domain, completed using reference TRBV11-2 and TRBJ2-1, is EAGVAQSPRYKIIEKRQSVAFWCNPISGHATLYWYQQILGQGPKLLIQFQNNGVVDDSQLPKDRFSAERLKGVDSTLKIQPAKLEDSAVYLCASSLWGSYNEQFFGPGTRLTVL.

This clonotype was seen a few times. The chain couples TRBV7-2 to TRBJ1-1, with D possibly being TRBD1 (5 bases). CDR1 is SGHTA and CDR2 is FQGNSA in the germline V gene. Trimming cost V 2 bases and J 2 bases, with 12 bases left between them. The CDR3 covers 15 residues. The CDR3 coding sequence is TGTGCCAGCAGCTTATATGGGGGGGTAAACACTGAAGCTTTCTTT. Protein product: CASSLYGGVNTEAFF.

This clonotype was observed a handful of times. The J gene is TRBJ2-5, the V gene TRBV5-5, with D tentatively TRBD2 (7 bases). The CDR3 spans 14 residues. With 4 bases removed from V and 3 bases from J, the gap between germline ends came to 13 bases. CDR1 is SGHKS, CDR2 YYEKEE, per germline (reference sequence). The CDR3 loop is CASSRRGAEETQYF. Here the CDR3 DNA reads TGTGCCAGCAGCCGCCGGGGGGCGGAAGAGACCCAGTACTTC. Drawing the rest from reference TRBV5-5 and TRBJ2-5, the complete variable domain is DAGVTQSPTHLIKTRGQQVTLRCSPISGHKSVSWYQQVLGQGPQFIFQYYEKEERGRGNFPDRFSARQFPNYSSELNVNALLLGDSALYLCASSRRGAEETQYFGPGTRLLVL.

This clonotype was detected a few times. The chain employs TRBV3-1 and TRBJ2-3; D is unresolved. The V gene lost 4 bases and the J gene lost 4 bases, with 6 bases spanning the gap. CDR3 length equals 12 residues. CDR1 is LGHDT and CDR2 is YNNKEL in the germline V gene (reference sequence). The CDR3 region is CASSPRSDTQYF. The CDR3 DNA is TGTGCCAGCAGCCCCCGATCAGATACGCAGTATTTT.

This clonotype was seen ten or more times. The CDR3 bases are TGTGCCAGCAGCCCTCACATGAACACTGAAGCTTTCTTT. Its protein is CASSPHMNTEAFF. The V and J genes are TRBV7-2 and TRBJ1-1, with D hard to call. Germline V gives CDR1 SGHTA, CDR2 FQGNSA. V lost 5 bases and J lost 0, with 7 bases in between. The CDR3 has 13 residues.

This clonotype was seen only a few times. The chain combines TRBV7-2 with TRBJ2-3; D uncertain. Germline V CDR1 and CDR2: SGHTA, FQGNSA. Trimming took off 5 bases at V and 4 bases at J, with 13 bases between the two ends. The CDR3 runs 14 residues. As DNA, the CDR3 is TGTGCCAGCAGCCGCCCCGCCCGTGCAGATACGCAGTATTTT. It is translated as CASSRPARADTQYF.

This chain links TRBV11-2 with TRBJ2-5, with D unresolved. The germline CDR1 and CDR2 sequences are SGHAT and FQNNGV. With 4 bases removed from V and 4 bases from J, the gap between germline ends came to 13 bases. CDR3 size: 14 residues. The DNA of the CDR3 is TGTGCCAGCAGCTCCCATGCTCGAGGAGAGACCCAGTACTTC. Protein: CASSSHARGETQYF.

This clonotype was seen a few times. The gene calls are TRBV10-2 and TRBJ2-5; TRBD2 matches at 9 bases. V was pared by 4 bases and J by 8 bases, with 11 bases of the junction left unmatched. The CDR3 contains 15 residues. Per the germline V gene, CDR1 is WSHSY and CDR2 is SAAADI. The CDR3 loop reads CASSGRAGGPGTQYF. The CDR3 nucleotides read TGCGCCAGCAGTGGTCGAGCGGGGGGTCCAGGAACCCAGTACTTC.

This clonotype occurred many times. This chain links TRBV12-3 or TRBV12-4 with TRBJ1-5; the D is unclear. This CDR3 comprises 14 residues. The V end lost 4 bases, the J end lost 1 base, and 8 bases lay between the germline ends. CDR3 region: CASSSEGSNQPQHF. The CDR3 DNA reads as TGTGCCAGCAGTTCAGAGGGCAGCAATCAGCCCCAGCATTTT.

The chain employs TRBV27 and TRBJ2-7; 9 bases match TRBD1. Losses at the gene ends were 6 bases for V and 3 bases for J; bases not matched to a gene: 15. Germline V gene data show CDR1 as MNHEY and CDR2 as SMNVEV (reference sequence). This CDR3 contains 17 residues. In DNA form, the CDR3 reads TGTGCCAGCAGCTTTGACAGGGGGTCGGGCCTACTCTACGAGCAGTACTTC. This codes for CASSFDRGSGLLYEQYF.

The sample holds many counts of this clonotype. V is TRBV20-1 and J is TRBJ2-1, with 11 bases aligning to TRBD2. After removal of 7 bases from V and 2 bases from J, the junction contained 4 bases not matched to a gene. Germline V lookup: CDR1 DFQATT, CDR2 SNEGSKA (reference sequence). The CDR3 is 14 amino acids. The CDR3 spells CSVLSGGAYNEQFF. CDR3 coding DNA: TGCAGTGTTCTTAGCGGGGGGGCCTACAATGAGCAGTTCTTC.

This clonotype has more than one count but fewer than ten. The rearrangement joins TRBV27 to TRBJ2-1; unclear D gene. Trimming removed 6 bases from V and 9 bases from J, with 15 bases in between. Per germline, CDR1 MNHEY and CDR2 SMNVEV (reference sequence). This CDR3 region has 13 residues. As DNA, the CDR3 is TGTGCCAGCAGCCACATGCCAGTTGGTGAGCAGTTCTTC. As protein: CASSHMPVGEQFF.

V gene TRBV30 combines with J gene TRBJ1-3; D unresolved. V lost 0 bases and J 3 bases, leaving 6 bases between the germline ends. CDR1 and CDR2 from the germline V gene are GTSNPN and SVGIG (reference sequence). This CDR3 comprises 13 residues. CDR3 coding DNA: TGTGCCTGGAGTGTAATTCGTGGAAACACCATATATTTT. It specifies CAWSVIRGNTIYF.

This chain joins TRBV12-3 or TRBV12-4 and TRBJ2-2; 7 bases agree with TRBD1. The CDR3 is made up of 16 amino acids. With 5 bases clipped from V and 7 bases from J, the junction kept 13 bases outside the gene matches. CDR3 loop: CASSPPLGGPGGELFF. CDR3 in DNA: TGTGCCAGCAGTCCCCCCTTAGGGGGCCCGGGCGGGGAGCTGTTTTTT.

There are many counts of this clonotype. V gene TRBV7-2 combines with J gene TRBJ1-2; 9 bases are a match to TRBD1. The CDR3 is made up of 15 amino acids. The ends lost 5 bases at V and 13 bases at J; junction bases unmatched: 17. CDR1 SGHTA and CDR2 FQGNSA come from the germline V gene. Here the CDR3 DNA reads TGTGCCAGCAGCCCACACAGGGGGCAGGTGCTCGCTGGCACCTTC. Protein: CASSPHRGQVLAGTF.

The genes are TRBV7-2 and TRBJ2-2; 8 positions agree with TRBD1. Per the germline V gene, CDR1 is SGHTA and CDR2 is FQGNSA. The CDR3 spans 14 residues. V trimming: 11 bases; J trimming: 6 bases; junction bases outside the gene matches: 11. The CDR3 region is CAAKRQGAAGELFF. CDR3 coding DNA: TGTGCCGCAAAACGCCAGGGGGCTGCCGGGGAGCTGTTTTTT.

This clonotype was seen more than once but under ten times. The V call is TRBV12-3 or TRBV12-4, the J call TRBJ2-2; D tentatively fits TRBD1 or TRBD2 (5 bases each). Trimming removed 4 bases at V and 2 bases at J, with 5 bases between. This CDR3 is 13 amino acids long. The CDR3, as DNA: TGTGCCAGCAGTTGGGACAACACCGGGGAGCTGTTTTTT. Amino acid sequence: CASSWDNTGELFF.